These 4 T cell receptor beta chains were sequenced from one sample in a study of blood T cell repertoires in COVID-19 (TCRdb year 2020). Library preparation employed the immunoSEQ multiplex PCR assay. TCRdb re-hosts the immuneACCESS table, in-frame sequences only. Its copies lack some clones; in the studies checked, an unresolved V gene accounts for under half of them, and the cause for the rest is not known. In all, the sample holds some 89,000 clones, and 81% of those were seen once. The ten biggest clones cover about 4.1% of the sample. Sample: peripheral blood. The receptors here all came from a man aged 55 to 70 with acute or convalescent COVID-19.

V usage is TRBV10-3 and J usage is TRBJ2-1; TRBD2 agrees at 12 bases. The CDR3 has 14 residues. The germline V gene has CDR1 ENHRY and CDR2 SYGVKD. The V gene end was trimmed by 4 bases and the J gene end by 5 bases; junction bases not matched to a gene: 0. Written as DNA, the CDR3 is TGTGCCATCAGTGGACTAGCGGGAGACAATGAGCAGTTCTTC. It is translated as CAISGLAGDNEQFF.

This clone was seen a few times. The rearrangement uses TRBV24-1 and TRBJ2-1; 11 bases map to TRBD2. Germline values: CDR1 KGHDR, CDR2 SFDVKD. This CDR3 contains 19 residues. Losses at the gene ends were 1 base for V and 3 bases for J; bases not matched to a gene: 10. This chain's CDR3 is CATSDFGVTSGKFYNEQFF. DNA of the CDR3: TGTGCCACCAGTGATTTTGGGGTGACTAGCGGGAAGTTCTACAATGAGCAGTTCTTC.

V gene TRBV5-8 combines with J gene TRBJ2-1, with D maybe TRBD2 (5 bases). The V end lost 6 bases, the J end lost 7 bases, and 17 bases lay between the germline ends. The CDR3 covers 14 residues. Germline-derived CDR1 and CDR2 are SGHTS and YDEGEE. CDR3 sequence: CASNQLLVLNEQFF. The DNA for the CDR3 is TGTGCCAGCAACCAATTACTAGTTTTAAATGAGCAGTTCTTC.

The chain combines TRBV19 with TRBJ2-2; the D gene is possibly TRBD1 (6 bases). Between the trimmed V and J ends, which lost 7 bases and 6 bases, there was a span of 24 bases. Looked up from germline, CDR1 is LNHDA and CDR2 is SQIVND (reference sequence). This CDR3 is built from 17 residues. CDR3 nucleotide sequence: TGTGCCAGTACGCCCGTTAGGGGGACGAGTTACTCCGGGGAGCTGTTTTTT. Translation gives CASTPVRGTSYSGELFF.